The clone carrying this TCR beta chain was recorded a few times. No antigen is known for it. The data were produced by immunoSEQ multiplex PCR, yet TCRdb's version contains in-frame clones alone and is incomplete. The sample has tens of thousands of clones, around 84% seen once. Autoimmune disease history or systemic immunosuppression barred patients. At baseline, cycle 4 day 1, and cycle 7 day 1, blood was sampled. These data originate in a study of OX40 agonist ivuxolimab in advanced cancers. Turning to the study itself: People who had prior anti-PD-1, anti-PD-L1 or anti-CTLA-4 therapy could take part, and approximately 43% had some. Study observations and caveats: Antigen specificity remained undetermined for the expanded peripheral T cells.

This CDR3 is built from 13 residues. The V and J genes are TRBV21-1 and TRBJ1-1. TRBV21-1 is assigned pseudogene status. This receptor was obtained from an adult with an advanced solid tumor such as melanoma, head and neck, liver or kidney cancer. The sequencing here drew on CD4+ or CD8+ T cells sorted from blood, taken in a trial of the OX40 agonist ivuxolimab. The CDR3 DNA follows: TGTGCCAGCAGCAACGAACGGCCGGTAAAAGCTTTCTTT. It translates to CASSNERPVKAFF.